The 5 T cell receptor beta chains below come from one sample, sequenced in a study of blood T cell repertoires in COVID-19. The assay was immunoSEQ multiplex PCR, and TCRdb's table has in-frame clones only and misses some. The sample lists about 190,000 clones, around 82% occurring once. The sample was peripheral blood. The receptors originated from a woman older than 75 with active or convalescent COVID-19.

V usage is TRBV5-4 and J usage is TRBJ1-6, with D hard to call. CDR1 is SGHNT, CDR2 YYREEE, per germline (reference sequence). The CDR3 runs to 17 residues. V lost 0 bases, J lost 0 bases, and 10 bases lay in between. CDR3 loop: CASSLERSSSYNSPLHF. The CDR3 DNA reads TGTGCCAGCAGCTTGGAACGGTCGAGCTCCTATAATTCACCCCTCCACTTT.

The V gene is TRBV4-1, the J gene TRBJ1-2, with TRBD1 matching over 7 bases. Germline values: CDR1 MGHRA, CDR2 YSYEKL. This CDR3 is built from 16 residues. Unmatched junction bases numbered 6, after V lost 0 bases and J lost 2 bases. CDR3 sequence reads: CASSQDRSGGNYGYTF. In DNA form, the CDR3 reads TGCGCCAGCAGCCAAGATCGATCAGGGGGGAACTATGGCTACACCTTC.

V usage is TRBV5-3 and J usage is TRBJ1-2, with 9 positions matching TRBD1. TRBV5-3 is reported as an ORF; its role is uncertain. The CDR3 covers 14 residues. Losses at the gene ends were 5 bases for V and 10 bases for J; bases not matched to a gene: 12. CDR3 protein: CARRSPGQGEDYTF. The CDR3 DNA reads as TGTGCCAGAAGATCCCCGGGACAGGGAGAGGACTACACCTTC.

Worth noting for this clone: Compared with germline, one end of the junction differs, possibly owing to a read error. The chain employs TRBV28 and TRBJ2-1; D call uncertain. The CDR3 extends over 13 amino acids. Germline V gene data show CDR1 as MDHEN and CDR2 as SYDVKM. In DNA form, the CDR3 reads TGTGCCAGCAGTTTAGGCCCCTACAATGAGCGGTTCTTC. Translation gives CASSLGPYNERFF. Together with reference TRBV28 and TRBJ2-1, the CDR3 gives the full variable domain: DVKVTQSSRYLVKRTGEKVFLECVQDMDHENMFWYRQDPGLGLRLIYFSYDVKMKEKGDIPEGYSVSREKKERFSLILESASTNQTSMYLCASSLGPYNERFFGPGTRLTVL.

This rearrangement joins TRBV28 to TRBJ1-6; D call uncertain. Germline V gene lookup returns CDR1 MDHEN and CDR2 SYDVKM. The CDR3 contains 16 residues. With 3 bases removed from V and 6 bases from J, the gap between germline ends came to 15 bases. CDR3 nucleotide sequence: TGTGCCAGCAGTTTTTATTCGGGGTTAGGTAATTCACCCCTCCACTTT. It yields the protein CASSFYSGLGNSPLHF.